Detailed here is one TCR beta chain. Germline is not matched at one junction end, which may reflect a read error. The data were obtained in a study of blood T cells in healthy people across ages. This CDR3 comprises 14 residues. CDR1 LGHNA and CDR2 YSLEER come from the germline V gene. Then a second PCR, running about 6 to 12 cycles, was carried out with a sample-barcoded 5' primer and a J-beta primer mix. TCRdb reanalysed the 5' RACE reads using MiXCR and keeps one entry per CDR3 protein. The sample has approximately 1,700,000 distinct CDR3 sequences; roughly two fifths are singletons. With each sample, at least 6 micrograms of total RNA were extracted.

Sequenced: blood. The receptor was derived from a human donor in good health. The chain carries TRBV4-3 and TRBJ1-2, with D maybe TRBD1 (5 bases). The CDR3 region is CASSQWKGNYGYSF. CDR3 sequence (DNA): TGCGCCAGCAGCCAGTGGAAGGGGAACTATGGCTACAGCTTC.